This TCR beta chain was obtained from a study of T cell responses to AZD1222 COVID-19 vaccine. Sequencing was performed with immunoSEQ multiplex PCR; in TCRdb, only in-frame clones are kept and a portion is missing. This sample carries around 200,000 clones, approximately 95% of them seen once, and the ten largest clones take 1%. Overall study results and limits: Spike-specific TCR breadth and depth both grew after two AZD1222 doses. Dominant at 160-218 and 743-854, vaccine-associated CD4 TCRs also spanned spike. Epitopes outside B.1.351 and B.1.1.7 mutated regions reportedly drew nearly half of spike TCRs. In a largely white British group with more females than males, clonal diversity was possibly underestimated.

In the case of this clone: Its antigen is unidentified.

This TCR came from an adult who received the MenACWY meningococcal vaccine as a control. The specimen was peripheral blood, collected 28 days after the second dose of the MenACWY control vaccine.

The CDR3 DNA reads as TGTGCCAGCAGCTCCCGGGTAGCGGGGAGGTACGAGCAGTACTTC. This sequence encodes CASSSRVAGRYEQYF. The V and J genes are TRBV7-2 and TRBJ2-7; 8 nucleotides align to TRBD2. The J segment lost 4 bases and the V segment lost 4 bases, leaving 9 bases of the junction unmatched. The CDR3 loop spans 15 amino acids. The germline V gene encodes CDR1 SGHTA and CDR2 FQGNSA.